What follows is one TCR beta chain and its context. The J segment lost 1 base and the V segment lost 0 bases, leaving 3 bases of the junction unmatched. From germline, CDR1 is LGHDT and CDR2 YNNKEL (reference sequence). This CDR3 region has 17 residues. Here immunoSEQ multiplex PCR was the method, and the copy in TCRdb shows in-frame clones only, minus some. The sample holds about 280,000 clones, around 90% seen once. This entry is derived from a study of blood T cell repertoires in COVID-19. The wider study: Collection of acute and convalescent COVID-19 samples took place in the United States, Italy and Spain.

Residents of about two dozen US areas, aged roughly 18 to 90 years, made up the participants. Two negative PCRs, clearance, or symptom resolution were required of recovered Cohort 3 donors. Sequencing used PBMCs or T cells enriched from blood (not recorded which). The sequence came from a woman aged 40 to 50 who had recovered from COVID-19. The chain joins TRBV3-1 (or the pseudogene TRBV3-2) to TRBJ2-7; TRBD2 agrees at 13 bases. The CDR3 DNA reads as TGTGCCAGCAGCCAAGATCTACTAGCGGGAGGGTCCTACGAGCAGTACTTC. Translated, it gives CASSQDLLAGGSYEQYF.